A selection of T cell receptor beta chains follows, all from one sample in a study of cytomegalovirus exposure and HLA in healthy donors. Sequenced by immunoSEQ multiplex PCR; TCRdb stores in-frame clones only, minus some. This table has about 190,000 clones, roughly 77% appearing once. Material: PBMCs. All receptors derive from a woman aged 30 to 39 in good health and CMV-seropositive. CDR3s include the opening cysteine and the closing phenylalanine or tryptophan. Fields, in order: clone size, D gene, J gene, V gene, CDR3 DNA, CDR3 protein. A D gene is named only where the DNA matches it firmly. Expanded clones are given a class, and other clones once, few, many or no size at all.

>.|.|TRBJ2-7|TRBV27
TGTGCCAGCAGTTTAGGGCAGGGTTTCTACGAGCAGTACTTC
CASSLGQGFYEQYF
>.|TRBD1|TRBJ2-7|TRBV27
TGTGCCAGCAGTAGGGGACAGGGGACCTACGAGCAGTACTTC
CASSRGQGTYEQYF
>.|TRBD1|TRBJ2-7|TRBV27
TGTGCCAGCAGTTGGGGACAGGACTACGAGCAGTACTTC
CASSWGQDYEQYF
>.|.|TRBJ1-5|TRBV28
TGTGCCAGCAGTTTAGGGCAGGGGATGAGTCAGCCCCAGCATTTT
CASSLGQGMSQPQHF
>few|TRBD2|TRBJ2-5|TRBV7-9
TGTGCCAGCAGCTTAGACCCGGGACTAGATTTAGGAGAGCAGTACTTC
CASSLDPGLDLGEQYF
>.|TRBD2|TRBJ2-5|TRBV5-6
TGTGCCAGCAGTAGACAAGGACTAGCGGGACAAGAGACCCAGTACTTC
CASSRQGLAGQETQYF
>few|.|TRBJ2-1|TRBV10-1
TGCGCCAGCAGTGAGTCAAGGGGAAGGGAGCAGTTCTTC
CASSESRGREQFF
>.|.|TRBJ2-2|TRBV7-9
TGTTCCACCCGCTATACAGGGAATTCCGCCGGGGAGCTGTTTTTT
CSTRYTGNSAGELFF
>.|TRBD1|TRBJ1-6|TRBV11-2
TGTGCCAGCGGATCCAGGACAGGCCATTCAGGATCACCCCTCCACTTT
CASGSRTGHSGSPLHF
>few|TRBD1|TRBJ2-7|TRBV19
TGTGCCAGTAGTACGGGACAGGACTACGAGCAGTACTTC
CASSTGQDYEQYF
>.|TRBD1|TRBJ2-1|TRBV25-1
TGTGCCAGCAGTCGCGGGACAGGGGGCAATGAGCAGTTCTTC
CASSRGTGGNEQFF
>.|.|TRBJ1-3|TRBV19
TGTGCCAGTAGTACAGGGAACTCTGGAAACACCATATATTTT
CASSTGNSGNTIYF
>.|.|TRBJ2-1|TRBV20-1
TGCAGTGCCCAACCCAGGGATGAGCAGTTCTTC
CSAQPRDEQFF